A selection of T cell receptor beta chains follows, all from one sample in a study of blood T cell repertoires in COVID-19. The repertoire was sequenced with immunoSEQ multiplex PCR; TCRdb's copy has only in-frame clones and lacks some. Here the sample spans roughly 210,000 clones, roughly 84% being singletons. The sample taken for sequencing was PBMCs or T cells enriched from blood (not recorded which). These receptors were collected from a young man in a cohort exposed to, infected with or recovered from COVID-19 (not recorded which). Both conserved end residues are part of each CDR3. Fields, in order: J gene, clone size, D gene, V gene, CDR3 DNA, CDR3 protein. D genes are given only for firm matches. Where a row states a size, it is once, few, many or the class of an expanded clone; other rows omit it.

J gene: TRBJ2-7; clone size: NA; D gene: NA; V gene: TRBV4-1; CDR3 DNA: TGCGCCAGCAGCCAAGAAAAGACGGGACAACCCTACGAGCAGTACTTC; CDR3 protein: CASSQEKTGQPYEQYF
J gene: TRBJ2-3; clone size: NA; D gene: NA; V gene: TRBV7-8; CDR3 DNA: TGTGCCAGCAGCTTAGTCCCCGGGGGTACGCAGTATTTT; CDR3 protein: CASSLVPGGTQYF
J gene: TRBJ2-1; clone size: NA; D gene: NA; V gene: TRBV7-9; CDR3 DNA: TGTGCCAGCAGCTTCCCCGGAGGTACTAACTCCTACAATGAGCAGTTCTTC; CDR3 protein: CASSFPGGTNSYNEQFF
J gene: TRBJ1-5; clone size: NA; D gene: NA; V gene: TRBV27; CDR3 DNA: TGTGCCAGCAGTGAAGCCTTCCGCAATCAGCCCCAGCATTTT; CDR3 protein: CASSEAFRNQPQHF
J gene: TRBJ2-7; clone size: NA; D gene: TRBD2; V gene: TRBV7-9; CDR3 DNA: TGTGCCAGCAGCTTATACCCAGGGACTAACTCCTACGAGCAGTACTTC; CDR3 protein: CASSLYPGTNSYEQYF
J gene: TRBJ2-7; clone size: NA; D gene: TRBD2; V gene: TRBV7-6; CDR3 DNA: TGTGCCAGCAGCCCATCTTTAGCGGGGGAGCAGTACTTC; CDR3 protein: CASSPSLAGEQYF
J gene: TRBJ2-7; clone size: few; D gene: TRBD1; V gene: TRBV28; CDR3 DNA: TGTGCCAGCAGTCGAGACAGGGGATCCTACGAGCAGTACTTC; CDR3 protein: CASSRDRGSYEQYF
J gene: TRBJ2-5; clone size: few; D gene: TRBD2; V gene: TRBV6-5; CDR3 DNA: TGTGCCAGCAGCGCGCAGCGGGAGTATGGAGAGACCCAGTACTTC; CDR3 protein: CASSAQREYGETQYF
J gene: TRBJ2-1; clone size: NA; D gene: NA; V gene: TRBV12-5; CDR3 DNA: TGTGCTAGTGGTTTGAGTGACAGGTACAATGAGCAGTTCTTC; CDR3 protein: CASGLSDRYNEQFF
J gene: TRBJ1-1; clone size: few; D gene: NA; V gene: TRBV4-1; CDR3 DNA: TGCGCCAGCAGCCGGTTGGTGGGGGGGCTGGACACTGAAGCTTTCTTT; CDR3 protein: CASSRLVGGLDTEAFF
J gene: TRBJ2-7; clone size: NA; D gene: TRBD1; V gene: TRBV9; CDR3 DNA: TGTGCCAGCAGTGGCAGGGGGAACTCCTACGAGCAGTACTTC; CDR3 protein: CASSGRGNSYEQYF
J gene: TRBJ1-2; clone size: NA; D gene: NA; V gene: TRBV15; CDR3 DNA: TGTGCCACCAGCAGAGATTGGACCGGGGGAAACTTC; CDR3 protein: CATSRDWTGGNF
J gene: TRBJ2-7; clone size: NA; D gene: TRBD2; V gene: TRBV9; CDR3 DNA: TGTGCCAGCAGCCACGGGGCGGGAGGCTCCTACGAGCAGTACTTC; CDR3 protein: CASSHGAGGSYEQYF
J gene: TRBJ1-5; clone size: NA; D gene: NA; V gene: TRBV9; CDR3 DNA: TGTGCCAGCAGCGTAGGGATTGGGGCGGGACAGCCCCAGCATTTT; CDR3 protein: CASSVGIGAGQPQHF
J gene: TRBJ1-2; clone size: NA; D gene: NA; V gene: TRBV19; CDR3 DNA: TGTGCCAGTAGTACGAGACAGATCTATCCTAACTATGGCTACACCTTC; CDR3 protein: CASSTRQIYPNYGYTF
J gene: TRBJ2-5; clone size: NA; D gene: TRBD2; V gene: TRBV29-1; CDR3 DNA: TGCAGCGTTCGCCCCCGACTAGCGGGTCCTTTAACCCAAGAGACCCAGTACTTC; CDR3 protein: CSVRPRLAGPLTQETQYF
J gene: TRBJ1-5; clone size: NA; D gene: TRBD1; V gene: TRBV6-5; CDR3 DNA: TGTGCCAGCAGTCCTGACAGGGGGCTGGGGCAGCCCCAGCATTTT; CDR3 protein: CASSPDRGLGQPQHF
J gene: TRBJ2-2; clone size: NA; D gene: TRBD2; V gene: TRBV24-1; CDR3 DNA: TGTGCCACCAGTGACCCCGGGAGGGCGAACACCGGGGAGCTGTTTTTT; CDR3 protein: CATSDPGRANTGELFF
J gene: TRBJ2-7; clone size: few; D gene: NA; V gene: TRBV11-2; CDR3 DNA: TGTGCCAGCAGCTTAGTTACGGGAGCTTTCCACGAGCAGTACTTC; CDR3 protein: CASSLVTGAFHEQYF
J gene: TRBJ2-7; clone size: few; D gene: TRBD1; V gene: TRBV7-8; CDR3 DNA: TGTGCCAGCATCCCCAGTCCCAGGGGGGAGCAGTACTTC; CDR3 protein: CASIPSPRGEQYF
J gene: TRBJ2-6; clone size: NA; D gene: NA; V gene: TRBV5-5; CDR3 DNA: TGTGCCAGCAGCTTGGTGGACAGTTTTAGCTCTGGGGCCAACGTCCTGACTTTC; CDR3 protein: CASSLVDSFSSGANVLTF
J gene: TRBJ2-1; clone size: NA; D gene: TRBD2; V gene: TRBV6-5; CDR3 DNA: TGTGCCAGCACCGGAGCGGGAGAGTACAATGAGCAGTTCTTC; CDR3 protein: CASTGAGEYNEQFF
J gene: TRBJ2-1; clone size: once; D gene: TRBD2; V gene: TRBV27; CDR3 DNA: TGTGCCAGCAGTTCCCAGACTAGCGGCTCCTACAATGAGCAGTTCTTC; CDR3 protein: CASSSQTSGSYNEQFF
J gene: TRBJ1-3; clone size: NA; D gene: NA; V gene: TRBV18; CDR3 DNA: TGTGCCAGCTCACGAGACAGAGCTGGAAACACCATATATTTT; CDR3 protein: CASSRDRAGNTIYF
J gene: TRBJ1-1; clone size: NA; D gene: NA; V gene: TRBV6-5; CDR3 DNA: TGTGCCAGCAGTCGGTCGTCAGACAGTGAAGCTTTCTTT; CDR3 protein: CASSRSSDSEAFF
J gene: TRBJ2-1; clone size: NA; D gene: NA; V gene: TRBV7-9; CDR3 DNA: TGTGCCAGCAGATCCCGGGAACGGCGGCACGGCTCCTACAATGAGCAGTTCTTC; CDR3 protein: CASRSRERRHGSYNEQFF
J gene: TRBJ1-2; clone size: NA; D gene: TRBD1; V gene: TRBV6-5; CDR3 DNA: TGTGCCAGCGCGAAGGACAGGGGGTTATATGGCTACACCTTC; CDR3 protein: CASAKDRGLYGYTF
J gene: TRBJ2-3; clone size: few; D gene: NA; V gene: TRBV25-1; CDR3 DNA: TGTGCCAGCAGCTTTAAAACAGATACGCAGTATTTT; CDR3 protein: CASSFKTDTQYF
J gene: TRBJ2-3; clone size: NA; D gene: NA; V gene: TRBV11-2; CDR3 DNA: TGTGCCAGCAGCCCTCGGGGGGCCACAGATACGCAGTATTTT; CDR3 protein: CASSPRGATDTQYF
J gene: TRBJ2-3; clone size: once; D gene: TRBD2; V gene: TRBV5-1; CDR3 DNA: TGCGCCAGCAGCTCGAAGGCCGGGGGGACAGATACGCAGTATTTT; CDR3 protein: CASSSKAGGTDTQYF
J gene: TRBJ1-4; clone size: NA; D gene: NA; V gene: TRBV6-5; CDR3 DNA: TGTGCCAGCAGTTACTCGAGTGCGGGAGGGGAAAAACTGTTTTTT; CDR3 protein: CASSYSSAGGEKLFF
J gene: TRBJ1-1; clone size: NA; D gene: NA; V gene: TRBV19; CDR3 DNA: TGTGCCAATAGTATAGGAGGGGGGGGACCTGAAGCTTTCTTT; CDR3 protein: CANSIGGGGPEAFF
J gene: TRBJ1-4; clone size: NA; D gene: NA; V gene: TRBV7-2; CDR3 DNA: TGTGCCAGCAGCCTGGGAGGGGCACTTGAAAAACTGTTTTTT; CDR3 protein: CASSLGGALEKLFF
J gene: TRBJ1-2; clone size: NA; D gene: TRBD1; V gene: TRBV6-5; CDR3 DNA: TGTGCCAGCAGTATGACAGGGGGCGGCTACACCTTC; CDR3 protein: CASSMTGGGYTF
J gene: TRBJ2-7; clone size: NA; D gene: TRBD2; V gene: TRBV4-3; CDR3 DNA: TGCGCCAGCAGCCAAATCACTGCGGGAGGTCTGGGCGAGCAGTACTTC; CDR3 protein: CASSQITAGGLGEQYF
J gene: TRBJ1-1; clone size: NA; D gene: NA; V gene: TRBV27; CDR3 DNA: TGTGCCAGCAGTTTGACAGCGAACACTGAAGCTTTCTTT; CDR3 protein: CASSLTANTEAFF
J gene: TRBJ2-7; clone size: NA; D gene: NA; V gene: TRBV28; CDR3 DNA: TGTGCCAGCGGACAACAGTCACCCTCCTACGAGCAGTACTTC; CDR3 protein: CASGQQSPSYEQYF
J gene: TRBJ2-4; clone size: NA; D gene: TRBD2; V gene: TRBV3-1/TRBV3-2; CDR3 DNA: TGTGCCAGCAGCCAAGAAGTCCCAGGGACTATCAAAAACATTCAGTACTTC; CDR3 protein: CASSQEVPGTIKNIQYF
J gene: TRBJ1-1; clone size: NA; D gene: NA; V gene: TRBV6-5; CDR3 DNA: TGTGCCAGCAGTTACTCTATTACTAGCGAGGCTTTCTTT; CDR3 protein: CASSYSITSEAFF
J gene: TRBJ1-1; clone size: once; D gene: NA; V gene: TRBV5-1; CDR3 DNA: TGCGCCAGCAGCTTGGATGGACTTAACACTGAAGCTTTCTTT; CDR3 protein: CASSLDGLNTEAFF
J gene: TRBJ2-1; clone size: NA; D gene: TRBD1; V gene: TRBV5-6; CDR3 DNA: TGTGCCAGCGGGTTAACAACGGGACAGGGGTACAATGAGCAGTTCTTC; CDR3 protein: CASGLTTGQGYNEQFF
J gene: TRBJ2-7; clone size: NA; D gene: NA; V gene: TRBV7-9; CDR3 DNA: TGTGCCAGCAGCTTATTCGGACTTTTTCGGGGAGCCTACGAGCAGTACTTC; CDR3 protein: CASSLFGLFRGAYEQYF
J gene: TRBJ1-2; clone size: NA; D gene: TRBD1; V gene: TRBV6-5; CDR3 DNA: TGTGCCAGCAGTCCCTATGGGACAGTCAGCGGCTACACCTTC; CDR3 protein: CASSPYGTVSGYTF
J gene: TRBJ2-7; clone size: NA; D gene: TRBD1; V gene: TRBV7-3; CDR3 DNA: TGTGCCAGCAGCCCGTACCTGACCGGGACAGGGGCCTACGAGCAGTACTTC; CDR3 protein: CASSPYLTGTGAYEQYF
J gene: TRBJ2-1; clone size: NA; D gene: NA; V gene: TRBV27; CDR3 DNA: TGTGCCAGCAGTCCCCTACCAGTACAGGCAATAACGATCTACAATGAGCAGTTCTTC; CDR3 protein: CASSPLPVQAITIYNEQFF
J gene: TRBJ1-2; clone size: NA; D gene: NA; V gene: TRBV20-1; CDR3 DNA: TGCAGTGCTAGTCTCGTTTTCTTGGACAGACCTATCTATGGCTACACCTTC; CDR3 protein: CSASLVFLDRPIYGYTF